This TCR beta chain comes out of a study of T-cell memory formation after mild COVID-19. Overall study: TCR clusters mostly belonged to single donors.

Germline CDR1 is LNHDA and CDR2 is SQIVND (reference sequence). Germline trimming cut 6 bases from V and 0 bases from J; bases unmatched to any gene: 15. The CDR3 is made up of 19 amino acids. TCRdb fed the 5' RACE reads into MiXCR, producing one record per CDR3 protein. The data show hundreds of thousands of distinct CDR3 sequences, around 21% seen once. The V call is TRBV19, the J call TRBJ2-5, with TRBD2 matching over 11 bases. The sequence was collected from an adult woman who had mild COVID-19 (a few samples of this study predate the infection). Cell type and time point are not known. Specimen: PBMCs or a T cell subset sorted from them (not recorded which). CDR3 loop: CASRDQFGTSGAYQETQYF. For the CDR3, the DNA is TGTGCCAGTAGGGATCAGTTTGGGACTAGCGGAGCGTACCAAGAGACCCAGTACTTC.